This T cell receptor beta chain stems from a study of cytomegalovirus exposure and HLA in healthy donors. The protocol was immunoSEQ multiplex PCR, while the TCRdb copy is restricted to in-frame clones and leaves out a portion. The sample contains fewer than 100,000 clones, less than 95% of which appear only once. Looked up from germline, CDR1 is SGDLS and CDR2 is YYNGEE. Trimming shortened V by 4 bases and J by 0 bases, and 5 bases separated the two germline ends. This CDR3 is 13 amino acids long. The TCR was taken from a woman between 18 and 30 years old in good health and CMV-seropositive. This chain connects TRBV9 to TRBJ1-3; D is unclear. The material sequenced was PBMCs. CDR3: CASSRSSGNTIYF. CDR3 nucleotides: TGTGCCAGCAGCCGTTCCTCTGGAAACACCATATATTTT. The full variable domain, in which reference TRBV9 and TRBJ1-3 provide the parts outside the CDR3, is DSGVTQTPKHLITATGQRVTLRCSPRSGDLSVYWYQQSLDQGLQFLIQYYNGEERAKGNILERFSAQQFPDLHSELNLSSLELGDSALYFCASSRSSGNTIYFGEGSWLTVV.